Following are 22 T cell receptor beta chains from one sample sequenced in a study of blood T cell repertoires in COVID-19. This table comes from immunoSEQ multiplex PCR, and its TCRdb copy is limited to in-frame clones, with some not included. The sample records nearly 80,000 clones, 84% being singletons. The specimen sequenced was peripheral blood. All receptors derive from a man aged 45-65 years with acute or convalescent COVID-19.

This chain uses TRBV11-3 with TRBJ2-7; D gene ambiguous. The CDR3 has 15 residues. The germline V and J ends were trimmed by 4 bases and 2 bases, with 15 bases remaining between them. Germline V lookup: CDR1 SGHNT, CDR2 YENEEA. This chain's CDR3 is CASSSIVLHPYEQYF. CDR3 DNA sequence: TGTGCCAGCAGCTCAATCGTACTGCACCCCTACGAGCAGTACTTC.

The rearrangement joins TRBV30 to TRBJ2-3; TRBD2 agrees at 8 bases. This CDR3 contains 15 residues. Germline CDR1 is GTSNPN and CDR2 is SVGIG (reference sequence). With 2 bases clipped from V and 0 bases from J, the junction kept 4 bases outside the gene matches. The CDR3 bases are TGTGCCTGGAGTTCCGGACTAGCAAGCACAGATACGCAGTATTTT. Amino acids: CAWSSGLASTDTQYF.

This clone appeared once. The chain carries TRBV4-3 and TRBJ1-5, with D unclear. The CDR3 contains 13 residues. The V gene's germline CDR1 is LGHNA and CDR2 YSLEER. Trimming removed 2 bases from V and 4 bases from J, with 6 bases in between. The CDR3 is CASSQSMNQPQHF. The CDR3 DNA sequence: TGCGCCAGCAGCCAATCCATGAATCAGCCCCAGCATTTT.

The chain joins TRBV28 to TRBJ1-5, with D tentatively TRBD1 (6 bases). This CDR3 comprises 14 residues. The germline gives CDR1 MDHEN, CDR2 SYDVKM. The ends were cut back, 8 bases at V and 4 bases at J, with 15 bases in the middle. DNA of the CDR3: TGTGCCAGCCGGGGTGGGGGGGCGAATCAGCCCCAGCATTTT. Amino acid sequence: CASRGGGANQPQHF.

This chain connects TRBV28 to TRBJ1-6, with no clear D. CDR1 and CDR2 from the germline V gene are MDHEN and SYDVKM. CDR3 length equals 16 residues. V lost 5 bases and J lost 5, with 16 bases in between. CDR3 in amino acids: CASSLFRTSHNSPLHF. CDR3 bases: TGTGCCAGCAGTCTGTTTCGGACTAGCCATAATTCACCCCTCCACTTT.

CDR3 DNA: TGTGCCAGCAGCTTTACAGGGAGCGGGAGCCTCTCAGAGACCCAGTACTTC. Amino acids: CASSFTGSGSLSETQYF. V gene TRBV7-2 combines with J gene TRBJ2-5; 8 nucleotides match TRBD2. Looked up from germline, CDR1 is SGHTA and CDR2 is FQGNSA. J gave up 4 bases and V 3 bases, and 13 bases lay outside the gene matches. The CDR3 spans 17 residues.

The gene calls are TRBV7-6 and TRBJ2-5; 7 bases agree with TRBD2. The CDR3 contains 15 residues. CDR1 and CDR2 from the germline V gene are SGHVS and FNYEAQ. With V trimmed by 3 bases and J by 5 bases, 9 bases remained unmatched. The CDR3 bases are TGTGCCAGCAGCTTTAGGGCGGGAGAGGTGGAGACCCAGTACTTC. Translation gives CASSFRAGEVETQYF.

The V call is TRBV6-5, the J call TRBJ1-6; 10 bases map to TRBD1. Germline CDR1 is MNHEY and CDR2 is SVGAGI. CDR3 length: 15 amino acids. V gave up 7 bases and J gave up 13 bases; unmatched junction bases: 13. The CDR3 spells CASKPGTGDNRPLHF. In DNA, the CDR3 is TGTGCCAGCAAACCAGGGACAGGGGACAATCGGCCCCTCCACTTT.

This clone was counted at least ten times. This chain joins TRBV10-3 and TRBJ2-1; 9 bases align to TRBD1. The J segment lost 10 bases and the V segment lost 1 base, leaving 5 bases of the junction unmatched. The germline CDR1 and CDR2 sequences are ENHRY and SYGVKD. The CDR3 covers 14 residues. CDR3 residues: CAISEYTTGGEQFF. Here the CDR3 DNA reads TGTGCCATCAGTGAGTATACCACAGGGGGCGAGCAGTTCTTC.

J is TRBJ2-3 and V is TRBV12-3 or TRBV12-4; D not certain. This CDR3 has 12 amino acids. V was clipped by 6 bases and J by 5 bases, with 9 bases between them. CDR3: CASSPLGDTQYF. CDR3 nucleotide sequence: TGTGCCAGCAGCCCTCTAGGAGATACGCAGTATTTT.

The chain joins TRBV29-1 to TRBJ2-3, with 7 bases lining up with TRBD2. V was pared by 0 bases and J by 2 bases, with 8 bases of the junction left unmatched. The germline gives CDR1 SQVTM, CDR2 ANQGSEA. The CDR3 has 16 amino acids. The CDR3 DNA follows: TGCAGCGTTGAAGACCCTGGAGCGGGGAACACAGATACGCAGTATTTT. Translation gives CSVEDPGAGNTDTQYF.

This rearrangement joins TRBV7-9 to TRBJ2-2, with 10 bases lining up with TRBD2. V trimming: 6 bases; J trimming: 7 bases; junction bases outside the gene matches: 11. CDR3 length equals 16 residues. Germline lookup yields CDR1 SEHNR and CDR2 FQNEAQ (reference sequence). DNA for the CDR3: TGTGCCAGCAGACCCTCTAGCGGGAGTTACCACGGGGAGCTGTTTTTT. Translation: CASRPSSGSYHGELFF.

The chain is built from TRBV10-3 and TRBJ2-1, with 7 positions matching TRBD2. V shed 8 bases and J 7 bases; nucleotides not matched to a gene: 2. Germline lookup yields CDR1 ENHRY and CDR2 SYGVKD. The CDR3 is 11 residues long. CDR3 sequence (DNA): TGTGCCATCGGGGGGGGTAATGAGCAGTTCTTC. Protein product: CAIGGGNEQFF.

The chain links TRBV5-1 to TRBJ2-7; 9 bases match TRBD1. The trim removed 0 bases at V and 1 base at J, leaving 5 bases unmatched. Germline V CDR1 and CDR2: SGHRS, YFSETQ. This CDR3 comprises 16 residues. Written as DNA, the CDR3 is TGCGCCAGCAGCTTGGCCGGGACAGGGCTTTCCTACGAGCAGTACTTC. Its translation: CASSLAGTGLSYEQYF.

This chain uses TRBV14 with TRBJ2-1, with 7 nucleotides matching TRBD2. V lost 7 bases to trimming and J lost 10 bases; unmatched junction nucleotides: 10. This CDR3 is built from 13 residues. Germline V gene data show CDR1 as SGHDN and CDR2 as FVKESK. CDR3 in DNA: TGTGCCAGCAACGACCCCGGGACTAAGGAGCAGTTCTTC. Its translation is CASNDPGTKEQFF.

The rearrangement uses TRBV10-3 and TRBJ2-1; TRBD2 matches at 15 bases. Germline-derived CDR1 and CDR2 are ENHRY and SYGVKD. The CDR3 sequence is 14 residues long. Trimming cost V 7 bases and J 7 bases; bases outside gene matches: 2. CDR3: CAIKGTSGRNEQFF. The CDR3 DNA reads TGTGCCATCAAGGGGACTAGCGGGAGGAATGAGCAGTTCTTC.

V usage is TRBV6-5 and J usage is TRBJ1-2; D is ambiguous. V lost 0 bases and J lost 2, with 7 bases in between. The CDR3 spans 14 residues. Per the germline V gene, CDR1 is MNHEY and CDR2 is SVGAGI. This CDR3 is CASSYSRENYGYTF. The DNA for the CDR3 is TGTGCCAGCAGTTACTCGCGGGAAAACTATGGCTACACCTTC.

The chain carries TRBV5-7 and TRBJ1-3, with a possible D match to TRBD1 (5 bases). Being an ORF, TRBV5-7 has a function that is uncertain. CDR3 length: 16 residues. V was cut by 4 bases and J by 4 bases, with 18 bases left in between. The CDR3 bases are TGTGCCAGCAGCGGCCGTGGCAGGGAATCCGGAAACACCATATATTTT. Translated: CASSGRGRESGNTIYF.

The chain is built from TRBV12-3 or TRBV12-4 and TRBJ1-2, with D perhaps TRBD1 (5 bases). This CDR3 region has 13 residues. The ends were cut back, 8 bases at V and 4 bases at J, with 14 bases in the middle. The CDR3 nucleotides read TGTGCCAGCCGAAGGGGATTGGGCTATGGCTACACCTTC. Translated: CASRRGLGYGYTF.

The CDR3 coding sequence is TGTGCCAGCAGACCTGGGACAGGGTTAACTGAAGCTTTCTTT. Translated: CASRPGTGLTEAFF. This chain uses TRBV27 with TRBJ1-1; 9 bases line up with TRBD1. V lost 6 bases, J lost 5 bases, and 7 bases stayed unmatched. CDR3 size: 14 residues. The V gene's germline CDR1 is MNHEY and CDR2 SMNVEV (reference sequence).

This sequence joins TRBV5-1 and TRBJ2-1; D is perhaps TRBD2 (6 bases). This CDR3 is 15 amino acids long. With 0 bases removed from V and 9 bases from J, the gap between germline ends came to 16 bases. Germline values: CDR1 SGHRS, CDR2 YFSETQ. This chain's CDR3 is CASSLAGTQEGEQFF. For the CDR3, the DNA is TGCGCCAGCAGCTTGGCCGGGACCCAGGAGGGTGAGCAGTTCTTC.

For this clone: At the DNA level, this CDR3 is encoded by other sequences in the same sample as well. The chain joins TRBV7-9 to TRBJ1-2; D possibly corresponds to TRBD1 (6 bases). This CDR3 comprises 13 residues. The germline V and J ends were trimmed by 5 bases and 4 bases, with 11 bases remaining between them. The germline V gene encodes CDR1 SEHNR and CDR2 FQNEAQ (reference sequence). The CDR3 loop is CASSQDSGYGYTF. Here the CDR3 DNA reads TGTGCCAGCAGCCAGGACAGTGGCTATGGCTACACCTTC.